One sample yielded the 18 T cell receptor beta chains listed below, sequenced in a study of cytomegalovirus exposure and HLA in healthy donors. Use of 60 Vbeta and 13 Jbeta primers characterized the PCR. Clones were sequenced by immunoSEQ multiplex PCR, and TCRdb holds only the in-frame ones, with some missing. The data hold about 160,000 clones, with around 90% observed a single time. Input material: PBMCs. The source of these receptors is a woman aged 25-40 years in good health and CMV-seronegative.

This rearrangement joins TRBV9 to TRBJ2-7; weak D call: TRBD1 (6 bases). With 3 bases removed from V and 1 base from J, the gap between germline ends came to 8 bases. This CDR3 spans 13 amino acids. Germline lookup yields CDR1 SGDLS and CDR2 YYNGEE. CDR3 sequence (DNA): TGTGCCAGCAGCGGCGGACAGTCCTACGAGCAGTACTTC. This gives the protein CASSGGQSYEQYF.

The V gene is TRBV18, the J gene TRBJ2-2, with 8 bases aligning to TRBD1. Germline V lookup: CDR1 KGHSH, CDR2 LQKENI. The CDR3 loop spans 15 amino acids. J was trimmed by 4 bases and V by 5 bases; bases with no gene match: 6. CDR3 sequence: CASSYITGGTGELFF. The CDR3 DNA is TGTGCCAGCTCATACATTACAGGGGGCACCGGGGAGCTGTTTTTT.

The rearrangement joins TRBV5-1 to TRBJ1-4; possibly TRBD1 for D (6 bases). Between the trimmed V and J ends, which lost 4 bases and 8 bases, there was a span of 18 bases. The CDR3 loop spans 15 amino acids. Per germline, CDR1 SGHRS and CDR2 YFSETQ. In DNA form, the CDR3 reads TGCGCCAGCAGCATATCACAGGGATTGAACGAAAAACTGTTTTTT. This gives the protein CASSISQGLNEKLFF. Full variable domain (remainder filled in from reference TRBV5-1 and TRBJ1-4): KAGVTQTPRYLIKTRGQQVTLSCSPISGHRSVSWYQQTPGQGLQFLFEYFSETQRNKGNFPGRFSGRQFSNSRSEMNVSTLELGDSALYLCASSISQGLNEKLFFGSGTQLSVL.

J is TRBJ1-4 and V is TRBV28; D remains unclear. Germline V gene sequence: CDR1 MDHEN, CDR2 SYDVKM. V shed 5 bases and J shed 5 bases, with 6 bases lying between them. This CDR3 is 12 amino acids long. In DNA form, the CDR3 reads TGTGCCAGCAGTCTGGAGAATGAAAAACTGTTTTTT. Protein sequence: CASSLENEKLFF.

In its sample, this clone was seen once. The rearrangement uses TRBV9 and TRBJ1-1; the D gene is possibly TRBD1 (5 bases). CDR1 and CDR2 from the germline V gene are SGDLS and YYNGEE. The CDR3 is 17 amino acids. V gave up 3 bases and J gave up 0 bases, with 18 bases separating them. The CDR3, as DNA: TGTGCCAGCAGCGCAGCAGGAGGGACGGACATGAACACTGAAGCTTTCTTT. Protein: CASSAAGGTDMNTEAFF.

The chain uses TRBV7-8 and TRBJ2-3, with 11 bases that match TRBD2. The CDR3 extends over 15 amino acids. V lost 3 bases and J lost 4; bases outside the gene matches: 3. Germline loops: CDR1 SGHVS, CDR2 FQNEAQ. The CDR3 DNA follows: TGTGCCAGCAGCTTTCTAGCGGGGGGCTCAGATACGCAGTATTTT. This codes for CASSFLAGGSDTQYF. The full variable domain, completed using reference TRBV7-8 and TRBJ2-3, is GAGVSQSPRYKVAKRGQDVALRCDPISGHVSLFWYQQALGQGPEFLTYFQNEAQLDKSGLPSDRFFAERPEGSVSTLKIQRTQQEDSAVYLCASSFLAGGSDTQYFGPGTRLTVL.

CDR3 sequence: CATAFSGSITDTQYF. The DNA of the CDR3 is TGCGCCACCGCCTTTAGCGGGAGCATCACAGATACGCAGTATTTT. This chain uses TRBV5-1 with TRBJ2-3; TRBD2 matches 9 bases. Germline-derived CDR1 and CDR2 are SGHRS and YFSETQ. The CDR3 covers 15 residues. J gave up 2 bases and V 9 bases, and 10 bases lay outside the gene matches.

The V call is TRBV7-8, the J call TRBJ2-5, with 7 bases matching TRBD1. Germline V CDR1 and CDR2: SGHVS, FQNEAQ. V trimming: 6 bases; J trimming: 4 bases; junction bases outside the gene matches: 5. The CDR3 runs to 13 residues. This CDR3 is CASRTGSRETQYF. In DNA, the CDR3 is TGTGCCAGCAGGACAGGGTCGAGAGAGACCCAGTACTTC. Full variable domain (missing parts from reference TRBV7-8 and TRBJ2-5): GAGVSQSPRYKVAKRGQDVALRCDPISGHVSLFWYQQALGQGPEFLTYFQNEAQLDKSGLPSDRFFAERPEGSVSTLKIQRTQQEDSAVYLCASRTGSRETQYFGPGTRLLVL.

This clone was found a few times. The chain is built from TRBV10-3 and TRBJ1-3; D ambiguous. This CDR3 comprises 14 residues. Trimming took 5 bases from V and 1 from J, leaving 9 bases between them. The V gene's germline CDR1 is ENHRY and CDR2 SYGVKD. CDR3 in DNA: TGTGCCATCAGTACGCCGGGGTCTGGAAACACCATATATTTT. Translating it yields CAISTPGSGNTIYF.

This chain links TRBV19 with TRBJ1-5; 9 bases agree with TRBD1. Germline CDR1 is LNHDA and CDR2 is SQIVND (reference sequence). There are 19 residues in the CDR3. Germline trimming cut 0 bases from V and 2 bases from J; bases unmatched to any gene: 11. CDR3 coding DNA: TGTGCCAGTAGTATAGATCCGGGGGGACAGGGCAAGGGCAATCAGCCCCAGCATTTT. Translating it yields CASSIDPGGQGKGNQPQHF.

V is TRBV27 and J is TRBJ2-4; 9 bases fit TRBD2. V shed 6 bases and J 0 bases; nucleotides not matched to a gene: 18. Germline V gene lookup returns CDR1 MNHEY and CDR2 SMNVEV (reference sequence). The CDR3 is 20 residues long. The CDR3 protein is CASSSTTRLAEDIAKNIQYF. As DNA, the CDR3 is TGTGCCAGCAGCTCCACGACCCGACTAGCGGAGGATATAGCCAAAAACATTCAGTACTTC.

This rearrangement joins TRBV13 to TRBJ2-5; D may be TRBD2 (5 bases). Germline assignment: CDR1 PRHDT and CDR2 FYEKMQ (reference sequence). V gave up 4 bases and J gave up 2 bases, with 14 bases separating them. This CDR3 has 15 residues. CDR3 residues: CASSSRRTVQETQYF. The CDR3 nucleotides read TGTGCCAGCAGCTCCCGGAGGACGGTTCAAGAGACCCAGTACTTC.

This clone was counted only a few times. The chain joins TRBV4-1 to TRBJ1-1; 7 bases align to TRBD1. The V gene end was trimmed by 3 bases and the J gene end by 4 bases; junction bases not matched to a gene: 8. This CDR3 has 15 residues. Looked up from germline, CDR1 is MGHRA and CDR2 is YSYEKL. The CDR3 region is CASSHPAQGGTEAFF. Here the CDR3 DNA reads TGCGCCAGCAGCCACCCTGCGCAGGGGGGCACTGAAGCTTTCTTT.

The V call is TRBV7-2, the J call TRBJ2-4, with TRBD1 matching over 9 bases. The CDR3 runs 16 residues. Germline CDR1 reads SGHTA; CDR2 reads FQGNSA. With V trimmed by 3 bases and J by 2 bases, 5 bases remained unmatched. The CDR3 protein is CASSFGQGSTKNIQYF. CDR3 in DNA: TGTGCCAGCAGCTTTGGACAGGGGTCTACCAAAAACATTCAGTACTTC.

This chain uses TRBV7-8 with TRBJ2-3; TRBD2 aligns across 8 bases. From germline, CDR1 is SGHVS and CDR2 FQNEAQ. The CDR3 covers 15 residues. V lost 5 bases to trimming and J lost 0 bases; unmatched junction nucleotides: 4. The CDR3 spells CASSRSGTSTDTQYF. The CDR3 coding sequence is TGTGCCAGCAGCCGTAGCGGGACCAGCACAGATACGCAGTATTTT.

The CDR3 DNA reads as TGTGCCAGCAGGGACAGGGTCGGAGGGACAGATACGCAGTATTTT. Its protein product is CASRDRVGGTDTQYF. The chain has TRBV18 and TRBJ2-3; 9 positions match TRBD1. Germline values: CDR1 KGHSH, CDR2 LQKENI. V lost 8 bases, J lost 3 bases, and 9 bases stayed unmatched. This CDR3 comprises 15 residues.

A few counts support this clone. The chain uses TRBV21-1 and TRBJ2-3; the D call TRBD2 from the table was never checked on the DNA. TRBV21-1 is noted as a pseudogene. CDR3 length equals 16 residues. The CDR3 protein is CASSPGGVVLSDTQYF. The CDR3 DNA is TGTGCCAGCTCCCCGGGGGGGGTTGTGTTGTCAGATACGCAGTATTTT.

The rearrangement joins TRBV7-9 to TRBJ2-7; 8 bases match TRBD1. J was trimmed by 9 bases and V by 2 bases; bases with no gene match: 18. The length of the CDR3 is 17 residues. CDR1 and CDR2 from the germline V gene are SEHNR and FQNEAQ (reference sequence). The CDR3 loop is CASSLSPLRTGRFGQYF. The CDR3 DNA sequence: TGTGCCAGCAGCTTAAGCCCCCTCCGGACAGGGCGTTTCGGGCAGTACTTC.